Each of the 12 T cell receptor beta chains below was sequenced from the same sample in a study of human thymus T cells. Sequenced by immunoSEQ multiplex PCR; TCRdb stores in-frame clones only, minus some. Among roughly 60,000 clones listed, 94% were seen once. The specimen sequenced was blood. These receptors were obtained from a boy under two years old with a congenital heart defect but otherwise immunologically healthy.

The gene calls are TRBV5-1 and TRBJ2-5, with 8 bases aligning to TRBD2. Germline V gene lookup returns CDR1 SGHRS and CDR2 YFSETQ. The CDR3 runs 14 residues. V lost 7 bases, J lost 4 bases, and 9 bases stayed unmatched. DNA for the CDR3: TGCGCCAGCCAACGGGAGGGCGGAGGAGAGACCCAGTACTTC. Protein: CASQREGGGETQYF.

The CDR3 loop is CASSIDRVKGSPLHF. The CDR3 coding sequence is TGTGCCAGTAGTATAGACAGGGTAAAAGGATCACCCCTCCACTTT. This chain uses TRBV19 with TRBJ1-6; TRBD1 is a possible D gene (5 bases). Germline CDR1 is LNHDA and CDR2 is SQIVND (reference sequence). V was trimmed by 0 bases and J by 10 bases, leaving 13 bases between them. The CDR3 has 15 amino acids.

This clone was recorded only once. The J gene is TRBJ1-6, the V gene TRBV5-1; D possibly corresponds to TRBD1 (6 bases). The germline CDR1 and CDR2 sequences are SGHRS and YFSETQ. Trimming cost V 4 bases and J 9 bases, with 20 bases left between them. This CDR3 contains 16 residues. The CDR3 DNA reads TGCGCCAGCAGCCCCCGGGCGGCAGGGGTGGGTTCACCCCTCCACTTT. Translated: CASSPRAAGVGSPLHF.

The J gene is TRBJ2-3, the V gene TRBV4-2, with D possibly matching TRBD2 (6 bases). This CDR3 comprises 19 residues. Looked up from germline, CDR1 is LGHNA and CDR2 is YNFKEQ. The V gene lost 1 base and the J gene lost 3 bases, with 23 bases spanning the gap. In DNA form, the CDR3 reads TGTGCCAGCAGCCAAGGGGGGATGGTACTAGCTAGAGGAACAGATACGCAGTATTTT. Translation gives CASSQGGMVLARGTDTQYF.

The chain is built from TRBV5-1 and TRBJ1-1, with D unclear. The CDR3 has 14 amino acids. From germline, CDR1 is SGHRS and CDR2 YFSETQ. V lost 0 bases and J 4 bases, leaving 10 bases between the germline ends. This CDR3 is CASSLAGGPTEAFF. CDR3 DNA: TGCGCCAGCAGCTTGGCTGGTGGACCCACTGAAGCTTTCTTT.

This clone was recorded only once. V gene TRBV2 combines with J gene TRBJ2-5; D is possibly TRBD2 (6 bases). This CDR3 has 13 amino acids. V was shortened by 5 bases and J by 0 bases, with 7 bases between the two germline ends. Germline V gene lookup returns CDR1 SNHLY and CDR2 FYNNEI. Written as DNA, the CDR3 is TGTGCCAGCAGTAGGGACTACCAAGAGACCCAGTACTTC. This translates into CASSRDYQETQYF.

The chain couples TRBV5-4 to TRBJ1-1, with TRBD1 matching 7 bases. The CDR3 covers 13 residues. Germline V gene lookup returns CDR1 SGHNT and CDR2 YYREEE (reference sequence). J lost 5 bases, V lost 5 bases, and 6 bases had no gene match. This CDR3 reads CASSTSGGTEAFF. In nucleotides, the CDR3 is TGTGCCAGCAGTACTTCAGGGGGTACTGAAGCTTTCTTT.

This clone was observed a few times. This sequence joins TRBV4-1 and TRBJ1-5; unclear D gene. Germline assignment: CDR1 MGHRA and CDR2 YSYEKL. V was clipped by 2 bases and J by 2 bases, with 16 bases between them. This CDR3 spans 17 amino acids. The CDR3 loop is CASSQLKEDGGNQPQHF. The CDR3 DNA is TGCGCCAGCAGCCAACTTAAGGAGGACGGTGGCAATCAGCCCCAGCATTTT.

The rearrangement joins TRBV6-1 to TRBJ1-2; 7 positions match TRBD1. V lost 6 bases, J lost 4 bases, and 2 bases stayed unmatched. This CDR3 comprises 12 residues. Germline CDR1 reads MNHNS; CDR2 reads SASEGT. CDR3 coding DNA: TGTGCCAGCAGAAGGGGGCCCTATGGCTACACCTTC. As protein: CASRRGPYGYTF.

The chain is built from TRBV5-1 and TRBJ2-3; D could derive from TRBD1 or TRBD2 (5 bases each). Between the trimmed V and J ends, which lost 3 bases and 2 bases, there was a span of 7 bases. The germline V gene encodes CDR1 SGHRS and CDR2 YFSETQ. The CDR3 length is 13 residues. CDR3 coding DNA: TGCGCCAGCAGCTGGGGGAACACAGATACGCAGTATTTT. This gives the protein CASSWGNTDTQYF.

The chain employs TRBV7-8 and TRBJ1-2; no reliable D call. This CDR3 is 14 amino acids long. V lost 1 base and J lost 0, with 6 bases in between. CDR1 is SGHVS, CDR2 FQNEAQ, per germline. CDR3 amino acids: CASSLETANYGYTF. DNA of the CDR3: TGTGCCAGCAGCTTAGAAACAGCTAACTATGGCTACACCTTC.

DNA of the CDR3: TGTGCCAGCAGCCCTGAGACAGCGGGGGGGCGAGAGCAGTACTTC. Protein product: CASSPETAGGREQYF. This rearrangement joins TRBV7-2 to TRBJ2-7; 10 bases are a match to TRBD2. Trimming took 5 bases from V and 7 from J; bases not matched to a gene: 11. Looked up from germline, CDR1 is SGHTA and CDR2 is FQGNSA. The CDR3 is 15 amino acids.